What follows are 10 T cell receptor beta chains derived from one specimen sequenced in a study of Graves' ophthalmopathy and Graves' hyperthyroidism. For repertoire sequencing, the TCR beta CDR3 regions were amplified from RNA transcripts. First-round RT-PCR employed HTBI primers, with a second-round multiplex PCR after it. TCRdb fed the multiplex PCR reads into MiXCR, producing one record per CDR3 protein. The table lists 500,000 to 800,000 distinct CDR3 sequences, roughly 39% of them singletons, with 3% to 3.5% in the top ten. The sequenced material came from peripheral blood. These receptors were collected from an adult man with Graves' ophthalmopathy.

The CDR3 here is CASRTGTGDSYGYTF. For the CDR3, the DNA is TGTGCCAGCAGAACCGGGACCGGGGACAGCTATGGCTACACCTTC. This chain uses TRBV6-1 with TRBJ1-2; 7 bases align to TRBD1. The ends lost 6 bases at V and 4 bases at J; junction bases unmatched: 11. The germline gives CDR1 MNHNS, CDR2 SASEGT. This CDR3 is 15 amino acids long.

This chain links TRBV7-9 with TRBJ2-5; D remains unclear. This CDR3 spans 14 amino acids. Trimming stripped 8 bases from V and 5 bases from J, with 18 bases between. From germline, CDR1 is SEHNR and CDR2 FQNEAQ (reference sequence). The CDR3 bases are TGTGCCAGCTCACCACCGGCTCTAATGGAGACCCAGTACTTC. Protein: CASSPPALMETQYF.

The CDR3: CASSLAVGQGGEKLFF. As DNA, the CDR3 is TGTGCCAGCAGCTTAGCGGTTGGACAGGGTGGTGAAAAACTGTTTTTT. The chain joins TRBV7-2 to TRBJ1-4, with 8 bases identical to TRBD1. Germline assignment: CDR1 SGHTA and CDR2 FQGNSA. CDR3 length: 16 amino acids. Trimming at V came to 0 bases and at J to 7 bases, leaving 7 bases not matched to a gene.

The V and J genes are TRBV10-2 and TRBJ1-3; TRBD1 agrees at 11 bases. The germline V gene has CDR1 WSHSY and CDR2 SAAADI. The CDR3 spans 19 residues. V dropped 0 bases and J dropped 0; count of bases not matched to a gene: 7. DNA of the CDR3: TGCGCCAGCAGTGAGTCTCGGACAGGGGGCCGGAGCTCTGGAAACACCATATATTTT. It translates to CASSESRTGGRSSGNTIYF.

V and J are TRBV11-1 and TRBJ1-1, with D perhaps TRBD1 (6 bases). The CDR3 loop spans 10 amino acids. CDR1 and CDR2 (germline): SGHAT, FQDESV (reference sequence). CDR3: CAEPGHLAFF. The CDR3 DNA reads TGTGCTGAGCCGGGACATCTAGCTTTCTTT.

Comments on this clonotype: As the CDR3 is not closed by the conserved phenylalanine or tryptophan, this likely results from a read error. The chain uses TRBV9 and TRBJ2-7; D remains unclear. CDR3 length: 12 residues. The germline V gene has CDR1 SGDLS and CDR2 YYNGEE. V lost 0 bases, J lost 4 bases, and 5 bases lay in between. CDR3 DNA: TGTGCCAGCAGCGTAGGGCCTTACGAGCAGTACCTC. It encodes CASSVGPYEQYL.

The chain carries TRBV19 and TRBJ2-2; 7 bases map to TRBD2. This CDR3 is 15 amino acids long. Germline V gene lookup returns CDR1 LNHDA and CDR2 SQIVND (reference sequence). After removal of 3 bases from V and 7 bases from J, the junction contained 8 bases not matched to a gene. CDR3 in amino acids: CASSMRASGGGELFF. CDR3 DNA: TGTGCCAGTAGTATGAGGGCTAGCGGTGGCGGGGAGCTGTTTTTT.

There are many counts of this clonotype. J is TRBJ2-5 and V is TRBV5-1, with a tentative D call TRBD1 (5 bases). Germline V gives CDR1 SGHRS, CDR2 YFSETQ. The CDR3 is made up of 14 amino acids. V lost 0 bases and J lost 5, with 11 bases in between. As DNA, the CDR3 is TGCGCCAGCAGCTTGGAGGGGTACGGGGAGACCCAGTACTTC. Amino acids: CASSLEGYGETQYF.

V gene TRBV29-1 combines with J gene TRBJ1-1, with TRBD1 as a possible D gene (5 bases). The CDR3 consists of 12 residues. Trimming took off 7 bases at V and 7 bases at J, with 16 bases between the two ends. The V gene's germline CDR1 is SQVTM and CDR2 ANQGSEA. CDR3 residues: CSAEGGVVEAFF. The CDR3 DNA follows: TGCAGCGCAGAGGGAGGGGTTGTTGAAGCTTTCTTT.

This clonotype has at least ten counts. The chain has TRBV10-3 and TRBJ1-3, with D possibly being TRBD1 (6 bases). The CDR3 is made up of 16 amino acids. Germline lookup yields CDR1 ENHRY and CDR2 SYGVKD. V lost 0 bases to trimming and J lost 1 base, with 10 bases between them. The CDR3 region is CAISESGQTSGNTIYF. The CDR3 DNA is TGTGCCATCAGTGAGTCAGGACAGACTTCTGGAAACACCATATATTTT.